Listed below are T cell receptor beta chains from one sample, sequenced in a study of blood T cells in healthy people across ages. TCRdb fed the 5' RACE reads into MiXCR, producing one record per CDR3 protein. The repertoire holds under 2 million distinct CDR3 sequences, with roughly 30% as singletons. Sequenced input: blood. The receptor set was obtained from a woman aged 25 to 39 in good health. CDR3s include the opening cysteine and the closing phenylalanine or tryptophan. The order of the fields is D gene, J gene, V gene, clone size, CDR3 protein, CDR3 DNA. A D gene is named only where the DNA matches it firmly. Rows may omit the clone size; those that give it use once, few, many or a size class.

>NA|TRBJ2-3|TRBV7-2|many
CASSRQTDTQYF
TGTGCCAGCAGCCGGCAGACAGATACGCAGTATTTT
>NA|TRBJ1-2|TRBV5-1|few
CASSPSRDADYGYTF
TGCGCCAGCAGCCCCTCACGGGACGCTGACTATGGCTACACCTTC
>TRBD1|TRBJ1-2|TRBV4-1|NA
CASSQVFQDRGTSNYGYTF
TGCGCCAGCAGCCAAGTTTTCCAGGACAGGGGGACTTCTAACTATGGCTACACCTTC
>NA|TRBJ1-2|TRBV29-1|NA
CSVDSRGVGGYTF
TGCAGCGTTGACTCGAGGGGGGTAGGTGGCTACACCTTC
>TRBD1|TRBJ2-5|TRBV12-3/TRBV12-4|NA
CASSFGTGAKTQYF
TGTGCCAGCAGTTTCGGGACAGGGGCGAAGACCCAGTACTTC
>NA|TRBJ2-7|TRBV20-1|many
CSAIVLADYEQYF
TGCAGTGCTATAGTACTAGCAGACTACGAGCAGTACTTC
>NA|TRBJ1-1|TRBV4-2|once
CASSQESQGNTEAFF
TGTGCCAGCAGCCAAGAATCCCAGGGGAACACTGAAGCTTTCTTT
>TRBD2|TRBJ2-2|TRBV4-2|NA
CASSQKLLAGGNTGELFF
TGTGCCAGCAGCCAAAAACTCTTAGCGGGAGGAAACACCGGGGAGCTGTTTTTT
>NA|TRBJ1-1|TRBV20-1|many
CSARSAAFQPEAFF
TGCAGTGCCCGATCCGCGGCATTCCAACCTGAAGCTTTCTTT
>NA|TRBJ2-4|TRBV6-5|few
CASSYSGPTYVQYF
TGTGCCAGCAGTTACTCCGGGCCTACCTACGTGCAGTACTTC
>TRBD2|TRBJ2-3|TRBV7-9|few
CASSLQRETDTQYF
TGTGCCAGCAGCTTACAGCGGGAAACAGATACGCAGTATTTT
>NA|TRBJ1-2|TRBV5-1|NA
CASSLGLSGGYGYTF
TGCGCCAGCAGCTTGGGGTTATCGGGGGGCTATGGCTACACCTTC
>TRBD2|TRBJ2-1|TRBV6-1|few
CASSESGIRDEQFF
TGTGCCAGCAGTGAAAGCGGGATTCGGGATGAGCAGTTCTTC
>TRBD2|TRBJ2-2|TRBV6-5|few
CASSYNPAGGLANTGELFF
TGTGCCAGCAGTTACAATCCAGCGGGGGGGCTTGCGAACACCGGGGAGCTGTTTTTT
>TRBD1|TRBJ2-5|TRBV7-9|NA
CASRQDRGTYETQYF
TGTGCCAGCAGACAGGACAGGGGAACGTATGAGACCCAGTACTTC
>TRBD2|TRBJ2-1|TRBV3-1|NA
CASSQDAPLAGGHNEQFF
TGTGCCAGCAGCCAAGATGCCCCCTTAGCGGGAGGGCACAATGAGCAGTTCTTC
>TRBD1|TRBJ2-3|TRBV2|NA
CASSIGDRGPDTQYF
TGTGCCAGCAGTATAGGGGACAGGGGACCAGATACGCAGTATTTT
>NA|TRBJ1-1|TRBV3-1|NA
CASSQGLMNTEAFF
TGTGCCAGCAGCCAAGGCCTTATGAACACTGAAGCTTTCTTT
>TRBD1|TRBJ1-5|TRBV27|NA
CASSNERGLGQPQHF
TGTGCCAGCAGCAATGAGAGGGGGCTAGGGCAGCCCCAGCATTTT
>TRBD2|TRBJ2-1|TRBV6-5|few
CASSNKAGGRFF
TGTGCCAGCAGCAACAAGGCGGGAGGGAGGTTCTTC
>TRBD1|TRBJ2-7|TRBV10-3|few
CAISRTTGGGSYEQYF
TGTGCCATCAGCCGCACCACAGGGGGAGGATCCTACGAGCAGTACTTC
>NA|TRBJ2-1|TRBV27|few
CASMWSPAGALNEQFF
TGTGCCAGCATGTGGTCTCCGGCGGGGGCCCTCAATGAGCAGTTCTTC
>TRBD1|TRBJ2-7|TRBV15|NA
CATSWDRESEQYF
TGTGCCACCAGCTGGGACAGGGAGAGCGAGCAGTACTTC
>TRBD1|TRBJ2-7|TRBV20-1|NA
CSASQRGPHEQYF
TGCAGTGCATCTCAGAGGGGGCCCCACGAGCAGTACTTC
>TRBD2|TRBJ2-1|TRBV12-3/TRBV12-4|NA
CASSLLGSGRYNEQFF
TGTGCCAGCAGTTTACTGGGTAGCGGGAGATACAATGAGCAGTTCTTC
>NA|TRBJ2-6|TRBV14|NA
CASSHLTLQAGANVLTF
TGTGCCAGCAGCCATTTGACCCTGCAGGCTGGGGCCAACGTCCTGACTTTC
>TRBD1|TRBJ1-2|TRBV4-1|NA
CASSNTGTGVYGYTF
TGCGCCAGCAGCAATACCGGGACAGGGGTCTATGGCTACACCTTC
>TRBD1|TRBJ2-7|TRBV6-1|few
CASIRTGGLSYEQYF
TGTGCCAGCATCCGGACAGGGGGTCTCTCCTACGAGCAGTACTTC
>TRBD1|TRBJ2-1|TRBV5-1|NA
CASSGDRAGNEQFF
TGCGCCAGCTCGGGGGACAGGGCGGGCAATGAGCAGTTCTTC
>NA|TRBJ2-4|TRBV12-3/TRBV12-4|many
CASSFGSKNIQYF
TGTGCCAGCAGTTTTGGTAGCAAAAACATTCAGTACTTC
>NA|TRBJ2-5|TRBV25-1|NA
CASSEAGCVTQYF
TGTGCCAGCAGTGAAGCAGGGTGCGTGACCCAGTACTTC
>NA|TRBJ2-7|TRBV12-3/TRBV12-4|NA
CASTLLGAYEQYF
TGTGCCAGCACCCTATTAGGGGCATACGAGCAGTACTTC
>TRBD2|TRBJ2-5|TRBV20-1|few
CSARTSGAPGETQYF
TGCAGTGCTAGGACTAGCGGGGCTCCCGGGGAGACCCAGTACTTC
>NA|TRBJ1-6|TRBV3-1|few
CASNQDNSPLHF
TGTGCCAGCAACCAGGATAATTCACCCCTCCACTTT
>NA|TRBJ2-1|TRBV15|NA
CATSSDYGQFF
TGTGCCACCAGCAGCGACTATGGGCAGTTCTTC
>NA|TRBJ1-2|TRBV7-9|NA
CASSLEISRGEGYTF
TGTGCCAGCAGCTTAGAAATCTCCCGGGGCGAAGGCTACACCTTC
>NA|TRBJ2-2|TRBV7-2|NA
CASSLGLSTGELFF
TGTGCCAGCAGCTTAGGCCTCTCGACCGGGGAGCTGTTTTTT
>TRBD1|TRBJ2-1|TRBV10-3|few
CAISPTGTGTGFF
TGTGCCATCAGTCCTACCGGGACAGGGACTGGGTTCTTC
>NA|TRBJ1-5|TRBV6-5|NA
CASSYKTQMTGYSNQPQHF
TGTGCCAGCAGTTACAAGACCCAAATGACGGGCTATAGCAATCAGCCCCAGCATTTT
>NA|TRBJ2-2|TRBV7-9|few
CASSSQRNTGELFF
TGTGCCAGCAGCTCGCAGAGGAACACCGGGGAGCTGTTTTTT
>NA|TRBJ1-1|TRBV15|few
CATSRDKHTEAFF
TGTGCCACCAGCAGGGACAAACACACTGAAGCTTTCTTT
>TRBD2|TRBJ2-1|TRBV10-3|NA
CAISERAGGPSNEQFF
TGTGCCATCAGTGAACGAGCGGGAGGGCCCTCCAATGAGCAGTTCTTC
>NA|TRBJ2-5|TRBV5-1|NA
CASSLLSGSKGETQYF
TGCGCCAGCAGCTTGTTGTCAGGGTCAAAAGGAGAGACCCAGTACTTC
>NA|TRBJ2-6|TRBV30|many
CAWSADSGANVLTF
TGTGCCTGGAGTGCCGATTCTGGGGCCAACGTCCTGACTTTC
>NA|TRBJ2-1|TRBV28|few
CASSQLLNEQFF
TGTGCCAGCAGCCAACTACTAAATGAGCAGTTCTTC
>NA|TRBJ1-5|TRBV19|NA
CASSIPGLNNQPQHF
TGTGCCAGTAGTATACCAGGGCTTAACAATCAGCCCCAGCATTTT
>NA|TRBJ2-5|TRBV20-1|NA
CSAPNSGLGETQYF
TGCAGTGCTCCGAACAGTGGGCTTGGAGAGACCCAGTACTTC
>NA|TRBJ2-7|TRBV20-1|few
CSARDLDGLEQYF
TGCAGTGCTAGAGATCTCGACGGTCTCGAGCAGTACTTC
>NA|TRBJ2-3|TRBV5-1|NA
CASSFAFPTDTQYF
TGCGCCAGCAGCTTTGCCTTCCCCACAGATACGCAGTATTTT
>NA|TRBJ1-1|TRBV28|NA
CASSLGPGDEAFF
TGTGCCAGCAGTTTGGGGCCCGGGGATGAAGCTTTCTTT
>TRBD2|TRBJ2-1|TRBV4-2|few
CASSHPGTSGGPTNEQFF
TGTGCCAGCAGCCATCCCGGGACTAGCGGGGGCCCAACCAATGAGCAGTTCTTC
>NA|TRBJ2-7|TRBV10-1|NA
CASSDGAYEQYF
TGCGCCAGCAGTGATGGGGCCTACGAGCAGTACTTC
>NA|TRBJ1-1|TRBV7-2|NA
CASTELWQNTEAFF
TGTGCCAGCACCGAGCTATGGCAGAACACTGAAGCTTTCTTT
>TRBD2|TRBJ2-1|TRBV24-1|many
CATSDLGTSDYNEQFF
TGTGCCACCAGTGATTTGGGGACTAGCGACTACAATGAGCAGTTCTTC
>NA|TRBJ2-3|TRBV21-1|few
CASSKVGLAGVGDTQYF
TGTGCCAGCAGCAAAGTTGGGCTAGCGGGAGTAGGAGATACGCAGTATTTT
>NA|TRBJ2-3|TRBV6-5|NA
CASRSTSDTQYF
TGTGCCAGCAGGTCGACCTCAGATACGCAGTATTTT
>NA|TRBJ1-2|TRBV5-5|NA
CASSSGTVLYGYTF
TGTGCCAGCAGCTCAGGGACGGTTCTCTATGGCTACACCTTC
>TRBD2|TRBJ2-3|TRBV7-2|NA
CASRTTSGLRDTQYF
TGTGCCAGCAGGACGACTAGCGGCCTTCGGGATACGCAGTATTTT
>NA|TRBJ1-1|TRBV20-1|NA
CSARANLNTEAFF
TGCAGTGCTAGGGCTAACTTGAACACTGAAGCTTTCTTT
>TRBD2|TRBJ2-5|TRBV6-1|NA
CASSEEVAGGLNRETQYF
TGTGCCAGCAGTGAAGAAGTAGCGGGGGGGCTCAATCGAGAGACCCAGTACTTC